The rows below give T cell receptor beta chains drawn from one sample of a study of blood T cell repertoires in COVID-19. Profiling relied on immunoSEQ multiplex PCR, and the TCRdb table lists in-frame clones only, not all of them. The table lists more than 65,000 clones, around 83% of them singletons. Sequencing input: peripheral blood. Every receptor here comes from a woman over 75 with acute or convalescent COVID-19. The CDR3 runs from the conserved cysteine through the conserved F or W.

v_call cdr3_aa
TRBV27 CASSLTGGSSYEQYF
TRBV15 CATTRDINYQETQYF
TRBV14 CASSQVIAGAYTDTQYF
TRBV5-6 CASSGSSYNSPLHF
TRBV5-1 CASSLAMAVVSYNEQFF
TRBV6-6 CASTYKKRGDTDTQYF
TRBV19 CASSIPGGTYNSPLHF
TRBV27 CASSPTGMGVGELFF
TRBV11-2 CASSWTGGGEKLFF
TRBV2 CASSADRGENTIYF
TRBV7-9 CASSLSGGTHNEQFF
TRBV11-2 CASSLDREYEQYF
TRBV19 CASSNRGWDQPQHF
TRBV6-1 CASSESPPGGYTEAFF
TRBV18 CASSRGEDTGELFF
TRBV7-9 CASSLTVNQPQHF
TRBV3-1/TRBV3-2 CASSPGPSPDTQYF
TRBV19 CASSTQGNQPQHF
TRBV25-1 CASRGGTQPQHF
TRBV19 CASKTGRGQNSPLHF
TRBV3-1/TRBV3-2 CASSQPTGGIVF
TRBV19 CASRDRGPHIQYF
TRBV9 CASSARGRGGYTF
TRBV29-1 CSVDLVTGETGNTIYF
TRBV6-1 CASSEYWEGSYGYTF
TRBV6-1 CASSVGGEGGNQPQHF
TRBV3-1/TRBV3-2 CASSRQGAGQNEKLFF
TRBV5-1 CASSFTQGNTEAFF
TRBV27 CASSRVWTVNQPQHF
TRBV18 CASSPGDSDEKLFF
TRBV19 CASGIGLTLDTDTQYF
TRBV18 CASSQQMARRGADTQYF
TRBV16 CASSPQGFSGNTIYF
TRBV6-5 CASIPDRGRRETQYF
TRBV4-1 CASSPGTSGGARQFF
TRBV19 CASSPDSNYGYTF
TRBV29-1 CSAGQGADEQYF
TRBV6-1 CASSEAGTGGIYNEQFF
TRBV11-2 CASGRGDYEQYF
TRBV6-1 CASSEPGNTYEQYF
TRBV13 CASSLGRGALSGNTIYF
TRBV11-2 CASSLAYYEQYF
TRBV27 CASSLWQGNTQYF
TRBV6-5 CASSYLADRASGELFF
TRBV7-8 CASTPGTSGGAAGELFF